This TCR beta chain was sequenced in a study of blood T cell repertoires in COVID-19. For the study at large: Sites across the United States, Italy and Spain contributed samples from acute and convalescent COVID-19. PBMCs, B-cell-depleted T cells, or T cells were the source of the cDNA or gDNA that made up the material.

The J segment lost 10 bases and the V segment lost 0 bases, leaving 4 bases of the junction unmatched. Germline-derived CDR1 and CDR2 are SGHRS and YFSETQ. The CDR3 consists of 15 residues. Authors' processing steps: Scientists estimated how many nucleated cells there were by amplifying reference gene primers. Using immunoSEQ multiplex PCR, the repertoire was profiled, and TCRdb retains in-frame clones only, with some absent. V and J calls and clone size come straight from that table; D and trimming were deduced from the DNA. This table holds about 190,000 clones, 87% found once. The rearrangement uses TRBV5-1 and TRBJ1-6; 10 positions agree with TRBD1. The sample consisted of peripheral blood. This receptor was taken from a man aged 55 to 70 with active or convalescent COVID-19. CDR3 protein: CASSLGQGAGSPLHF. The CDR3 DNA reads TGCGCCAGCAGCTTGGGACAGGGGGCAGGCTCACCCCTCCACTTT.